The 25 T cell receptor beta chains below come from one sample, sequenced in a study of Ad26.COV2.S vaccination and SARS-CoV-2 variants. Treatment indicated: about 20 received Ad26.COV2.S at low or high dose, single or two shots; about 5 received placebo; per-sample allocation not given. It was on day 63 after the first vaccine or placebo injection that samples were taken. Data came from immunoSEQ multiplex PCR; TCRdb stores just in-frame clones and leaves some out. The sample records some 300,000 clones, just over 85% being singletons. This specimen consisted of peripheral blood, obtained in a trial of Ad26.COV2.S vaccine versus placebo. The receptors come from a person aged 18-65 years who received the Ad26.COV2.S COVID-19 vaccine or a placebo.

The chain carries TRBV6-5 and TRBJ1-2; D call uncertain. This CDR3 comprises 12 residues. Germline lookup yields CDR1 MNHEY and CDR2 SVGAGI. V lost 6 bases, J lost 8 bases, and 13 bases lay in between. DNA for the CDR3: TGTGCCAGCAGCCCGGGTGGCAGCGGCTACACCTTC. This translates into CASSPGGSGYTF.

This sequence joins TRBV6-2 or TRBV6-3 and TRBJ1-5; TRBD1 matches 9 bases. CDR3 length equals 17 residues. After removal of 7 bases from V and 3 bases from J, the junction contained 13 bases not matched to a gene. Looked up from germline, CDR1 is MNHEY and CDR2 is SVGEGT. The CDR3 sequence: CASTPGQGTRINQPQHF. CDR3 bases: TGTGCCAGCACCCCCGGACAGGGGACGAGAATCAATCAGCCCCAGCATTTT.

V gene TRBV15 combines with J gene TRBJ1-4; D remains ambiguous. The CDR3 runs 15 residues. Germline V gene sequence: CDR1 LNHNV, CDR2 YYDKDF (reference sequence). V was cut by 3 bases and J by 7 bases, with 15 bases left in between. The CDR3 loop reads CATSRPPWGSEKLFF. Written as DNA, the CDR3 is TGTGCCACCAGCAGGCCCCCATGGGGAAGTGAAAAACTGTTTTTT.

The chain couples TRBV10-2 to TRBJ2-1, with a possible D match to TRBD1 (6 bases). V was clipped by 3 bases and J by 7 bases, with 13 bases between them. CDR1 and CDR2 (germline): WSHSY, SAAADI. The CDR3 length is 14 residues. CDR3 bases: TGCGCCAGCAGTGATCGTACTAGGGGGAATGAGCAGTTCTTC. Protein: CASSDRTRGNEQFF.

J is TRBJ2-3 and V is TRBV6-5, with 11 bases fitting TRBD2. The CDR3 has 15 amino acids. Germline V lookup: CDR1 MNHEY, CDR2 SVGAGI. After removal of 7 bases from V and 6 bases from J, the junction contained 9 bases not matched to a gene. DNA for the CDR3: TGTGCCAGCAAAACTAGCGGGGGACCCTACGATACGCAGTATTTT. As protein: CASKTSGGPYDTQYF.

This clone occurred a few times. The chain links TRBV12-3 or TRBV12-4 to TRBJ1-5, with D possibly being TRBD1 (5 bases). V lost 6 bases and J lost 2, with 8 bases in between. The CDR3 extends over 13 amino acids. The CDR3 sequence: CASRGEGNQPQHF. The CDR3 DNA reads TGTGCCAGCAGGGGGGAGGGCAATCAGCCCCAGCATTTT.

V and J are TRBV18 and TRBJ1-2; 9 bases align to TRBD1. The CDR3 covers 14 residues. CDR1 KGHSH and CDR2 LQKENI come from the germline V gene. The V segment lost 1 base and the J segment 8 bases; nucleotides outside the gene matches: 5. In DNA, the CDR3 is TGTGCCAGCTCACCACAGGGACAGGGCCAAGGCTACACCTTC. Encoded protein: CASSPQGQGQGYTF.

Notes on this clone: This specimen includes other DNA sequences encoding the same CDR3. The genes are TRBV5-5 and TRBJ1-3; D ambiguous. V was trimmed by 2 bases and J by 0 bases, leaving 9 bases between them. The CDR3 has 15 amino acids. Germline lookup yields CDR1 SGHKS and CDR2 YYEKEE (reference sequence). This CDR3 is CASSFGRRSGNTIYF. The DNA of the CDR3 is TGTGCCAGCAGCTTCGGGCGGCGCTCTGGAAACACCATATATTTT.

V and J are TRBV7-9 and TRBJ1-2; TRBD1 is a possible D gene (5 bases). The germline CDR1 and CDR2 sequences are SEHNR and FQNEAQ (reference sequence). CDR3 size: 14 residues. Between the trimmed V and J ends, which lost 1 base and 3 bases, there was a span of 9 bases. Here the CDR3 reads CASSLDPGYYGYTF. CDR3 DNA: TGTGCCAGCAGCTTAGATCCAGGGTACTATGGCTACACCTTC. Complete variable domain (other parts from reference TRBV7-9 and TRBJ1-2): DTGVSQNPRHKITKRGQNVTFRCDPISEHNRLYWYRQTLGQGPEFLTYFQNEAQLEKSRLLSDRFSAERPKGSFSTLEIQRTEQGDSAMYLCASSLDPGYYGYTFGSGTRLTVV.

J is TRBJ1-5 and V is TRBV6-5; D is undetermined. Germline values: CDR1 MNHEY, CDR2 SVGAGI. Trimming took off 6 bases at V and 4 bases at J, with 13 bases between the two ends. The CDR3 has 14 amino acids. CDR3 loop: CASREQALNQPQHF. The CDR3, as DNA: TGTGCCAGCAGGGAGCAAGCGTTAAATCAGCCCCAGCATTTT.

The table lists this clone with a few counts. The rearrangement joins TRBV30 to TRBJ1-5; D is possibly TRBD1 (5 bases). This CDR3 is 17 amino acids long. Germline CDR1 reads GTSNPN; CDR2 reads SVGIG (reference sequence). Trimming left V 0 bases short and J 4 bases short, with 19 bases between. The CDR3 bases are TGTGCCTGGAGTGTACAGAGAGGGGCCTTCGGGAATCAGCCCCAGCATTTT. The encoded protein is CAWSVQRGAFGNQPQHF.

The chain is built from TRBV18 and TRBJ1-6; D is undetermined. Trimming cost V 3 bases and J 10 bases, with 4 bases left between them. This CDR3 is built from 11 residues. The germline CDR1 and CDR2 sequences are KGHSH and LQKENI. CDR3 protein: CASSPGSPLHF. In nucleotides, the CDR3 is TGTGCCAGCTCACCGGGCTCACCCCTCCACTTT.

The chain joins TRBV5-1 to TRBJ1-6, with TRBD1 matching over 8 bases. J was trimmed by 10 bases and V by 4 bases; bases with no gene match: 7. Germline CDR1 SGHRS, CDR2 YFSETQ. This CDR3 has 14 residues. CDR3 nucleotides: TGCGCCAGCAGCACCGGACAGGGCGAATCACCCCTCCACTTT. Its protein product is CASSTGQGESPLHF.

In this sample, this clone turned up once. The V and J genes are TRBV11-2 and TRBJ2-5; TRBD2 aligns across 10 bases. Losses at the gene ends were 5 bases for V and 4 bases for J; bases not matched to a gene: 16. The CDR3 is 18 amino acids. CDR1 is SGHAT, CDR2 FQNNGV, per germline. This CDR3 reads CASSRILAGRTNGETQYF. The CDR3 coding sequence is TGTGCCAGCAGCCGTATACTAGCGGGGAGAACGAATGGAGAGACCCAGTACTTC.

The rearrangement joins TRBV25-1 to TRBJ2-1; D not certain. The ends were cut back, 2 bases at V and 3 bases at J, with 2 bases in the middle. CDR3 length: 12 amino acids. Per the germline V gene, CDR1 is MGHDK and CDR2 is SYGVNS. The CDR3 DNA reads TGTGCCAGCAGTGAAAACTACAATGAGCAGTTCTTC. Its translation: CASSENYNEQFF.

This clone turned up a few times. V is TRBV5-1 and J is TRBJ2-2; no reliable D call. Trimming stripped 5 bases from V and 4 bases from J, with 18 bases between. Germline-derived CDR1 and CDR2 are SGHRS and YFSETQ. The CDR3 is 16 amino acids. CDR3 sequence (DNA): TGCGCCAGCAGGTCAGGCCTCGACACACTCACCGGGGAGCTGTTTTTT. It yields the protein CASRSGLDTLTGELFF.

The chain combines TRBV6-6 with TRBJ2-5, with D tentatively TRBD1 (6 bases). The V end lost 6 bases, the J end lost 7 bases, and 18 bases lay between the germline ends. The germline CDR1 and CDR2 sequences are MNHNY and SVGAGI (reference sequence). CDR3 size: 14 residues. The CDR3 nucleotides read TGTGCCAGCAGCCTCGGACAGTCTCAGGGGACCCAGTACTTC. Amino acid sequence: CASSLGQSQGTQYF.

DNA of the CDR3: TGTGCCAGCAGCTTCCTAGTCAGGGAGAGGACTGAAGCTTTCTTT. Protein product: CASSFLVRERTEAFF. The V gene is TRBV7-2, the J gene TRBJ1-1; possibly TRBD1 for D (5 bases). V lost 3 bases to trimming and J lost 5 bases, with 16 bases between them. The CDR3 is 15 amino acids. Per germline, CDR1 SGHTA and CDR2 FQGNSA.

The chain joins TRBV30 to TRBJ1-2; D gene ambiguous. This CDR3 comprises 11 residues. Germline CDR1 is GTSNPN and CDR2 is SVGIG (reference sequence). The V end lost 7 bases, the J end lost 3 bases, and 9 bases lay between the germline ends. In DNA, the CDR3 is TGTGCCTTCGAGAGGTACTATGGCTACACCTTC. Amino acid sequence: CAFERYYGYTF.

This clone came up once. The chain combines TRBV4-1 with TRBJ1-5; D remains ambiguous. This CDR3 is 16 amino acids long. Looked up from germline, CDR1 is MGHRA and CDR2 is YSYEKL. Trimming cost V 3 bases and J 1 base, with 13 bases left between them. The CDR3 spells CASSQGGYWSNQPQHF. The CDR3 nucleotides are TGCGCCAGCAGCCAGGGAGGGTATTGGAGCAATCAGCCCCAGCATTTT.

V is TRBV29-1 and J is TRBJ1-5; 12 bases are shared with TRBD1. V gave up 4 bases and J gave up 4 bases; unmatched junction bases: 2. In germline, CDR1 is SQVTM, CDR2 ANQGSEA. The CDR3 sequence is 14 residues long. The CDR3 region is CSVGGQGANQPQHF. CDR3 nucleotide sequence: TGCAGCGTTGGGGGACAGGGGGCTAATCAGCCCCAGCATTTT.

This chain uses TRBV11-3 with TRBJ2-5, with 7 bases aligning to TRBD1. After removal of 5 bases from V and 7 bases from J, the junction contained 10 bases not matched to a gene. Germline V gene sequence: CDR1 SGHNT, CDR2 YENEEA. The CDR3 consists of 14 residues. CDR3 DNA: TGTGCCAGCAGCGGGACAGTCGAAGAGTGGACCCAGTACTTC. Protein: CASSGTVEEWTQYF.

The rearrangement links TRBV29-1 to TRBJ1-1; maybe TRBD1 (5 bases). V was clipped by 6 bases and J by 4 bases, with 18 bases between them. Germline CDR1 and CDR2: SQVTM and ANQGSEA. CDR3 length: 14 amino acids. The CDR3 here is CSVLGGRGVTEAFF. The CDR3 bases are TGCAGCGTCCTAGGAGGGCGGGGGGTCACTGAAGCTTTCTTT.

The chain is built from TRBV10-3 and TRBJ1-1; TRBD1 agrees at 8 bases. The ends lost 4 bases at V and 1 base at J; junction bases unmatched: 2. Germline assignment: CDR1 ENHRY and CDR2 SYGVKD. The CDR3 covers 14 residues. The CDR3 sequence is CAISAGGSNTEAFF. The CDR3, as DNA: TGTGCCATCAGTGCAGGGGGCTCGAACACTGAAGCTTTCTTT.

This chain joins TRBV5-4 and TRBJ1-6, with D uncertain. V was trimmed by 1 base and J by 5 bases, leaving 7 bases between them. The CDR3 loop spans 14 amino acids. Germline CDR1 SGHNT, CDR2 YYREEE (reference sequence). CDR3 region: CASSLQENNSPLHF. CDR3 DNA sequence: TGTGCCAGCAGCTTGCAGGAGAATAATTCACCCCTCCACTTT.